The sequence of this TCR beta chain was determined in a study of neurological immune-mediated disorders. Study results and caveats: CDR3 amino acid sequences found in expanded clones were never shared across subjects, suggesting private repertoires in all groups.

This clonotype was seen ten or more times. What it binds is unknown. In TCRdb, the 5' RACE reads were re-called with MiXCR into one record per CDR3 protein. The data contain tens of thousands of distinct CDR3 sequences, 7% to 10% of them singletons. Deletions cut 4 bases from V and 4 bases from J, with 8 bases between. Germline V gives CDR1 SGHRS, CDR2 YFSETQ. The CDR3 extends over 13 amino acids. The time point was: longitudinal time-point 3. 2 million PBMCs stored at -80 C were the source of the unsorted libraries. The gene calls are TRBV5-1 and TRBJ2-2, with a tentative D call TRBD1 (6 bases). The TCR was taken from a woman aged 40 to 49 in good health. Sequencing was carried out using PBMCs. CDR3 sequence (DNA): TGCGCCAGCAGCCCGACAGGCACCGGGGAGCTGTTTTTT. It yields the protein CASSPTGTGELFF.